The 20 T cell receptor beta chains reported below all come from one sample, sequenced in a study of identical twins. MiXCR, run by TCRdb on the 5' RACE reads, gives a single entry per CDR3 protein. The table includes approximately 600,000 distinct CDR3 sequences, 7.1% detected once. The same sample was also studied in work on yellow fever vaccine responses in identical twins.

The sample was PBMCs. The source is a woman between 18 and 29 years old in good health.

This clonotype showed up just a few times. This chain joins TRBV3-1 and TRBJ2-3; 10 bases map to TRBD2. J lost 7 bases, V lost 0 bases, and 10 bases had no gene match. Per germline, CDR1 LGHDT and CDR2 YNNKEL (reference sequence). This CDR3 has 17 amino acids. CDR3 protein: CASSQDIASGSLNTQYF. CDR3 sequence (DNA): TGTGCCAGCAGCCAAGATATCGCTAGCGGGAGTCTCAATACGCAGTATTTT.

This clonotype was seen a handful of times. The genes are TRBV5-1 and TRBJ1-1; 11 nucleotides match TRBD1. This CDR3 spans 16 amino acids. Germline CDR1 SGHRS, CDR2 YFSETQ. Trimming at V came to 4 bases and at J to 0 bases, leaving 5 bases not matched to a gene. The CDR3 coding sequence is TGCGCCAGCAGCCGAGGACAGGGGGCGTTGAACACTGAAGCTTTCTTT. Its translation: CASSRGQGALNTEAFF.

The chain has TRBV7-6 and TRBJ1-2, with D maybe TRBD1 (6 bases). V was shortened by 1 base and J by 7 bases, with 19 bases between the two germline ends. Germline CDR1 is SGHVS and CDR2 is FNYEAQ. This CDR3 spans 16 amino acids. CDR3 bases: TGTGCCAGCAGCTTAGAAGGTGGGGGCGCGAGTGGTGGCTACACCTTC. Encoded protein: CASSLEGGGASGGYTF. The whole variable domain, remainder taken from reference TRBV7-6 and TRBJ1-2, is GAGVSQSPRYKVTKRGQDVALRCDPISGHVSLYWYRQALGQGPEFLTYFNYEAQQDKSGLPNDRFSAERPEGSISTLTIQRTEQRDSAMYRCASSLEGGGASGGYTFGSGTRLTVV.

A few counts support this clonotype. The CDR3 is CASSLIPGERTQYF. In DNA form, the CDR3 reads TGCGCCAGCAGCCTTATTCCCGGGGAGCGGACCCAGTACTTC. The chain is built from TRBV5-1 and TRBJ2-5, with a tentative D call TRBD2 (5 bases). V was cut by 4 bases and J by 7 bases, with 17 bases left in between. Germline assignment: CDR1 SGHRS and CDR2 YFSETQ. The CDR3 runs to 14 residues.

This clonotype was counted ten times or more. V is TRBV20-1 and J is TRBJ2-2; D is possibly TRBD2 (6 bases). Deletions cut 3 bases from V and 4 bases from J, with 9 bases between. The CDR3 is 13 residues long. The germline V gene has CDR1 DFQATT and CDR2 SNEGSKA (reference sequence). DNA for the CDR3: TGCAGTGCTAGGGAGGGTGGCACCGGGGAGCTGTTTTTT. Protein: CSAREGGTGELFF.

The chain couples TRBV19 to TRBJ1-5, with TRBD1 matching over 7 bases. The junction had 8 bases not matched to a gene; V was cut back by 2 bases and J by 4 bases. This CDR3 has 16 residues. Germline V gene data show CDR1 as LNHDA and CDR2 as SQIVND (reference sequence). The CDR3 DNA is TGTGCCAGTAGTATACAGGCAGGGGGGGAGAATCAGCCCCAGCATTTT. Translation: CASSIQAGGENQPQHF.

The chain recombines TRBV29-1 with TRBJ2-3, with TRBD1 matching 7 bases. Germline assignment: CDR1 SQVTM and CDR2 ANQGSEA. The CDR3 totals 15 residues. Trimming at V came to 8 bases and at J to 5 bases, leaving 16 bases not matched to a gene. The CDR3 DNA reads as TGCAGCACGAGAACGGGGACAGTCTACAAAGATACGCAGTATTTT. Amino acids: CSTRTGTVYKDTQYF.

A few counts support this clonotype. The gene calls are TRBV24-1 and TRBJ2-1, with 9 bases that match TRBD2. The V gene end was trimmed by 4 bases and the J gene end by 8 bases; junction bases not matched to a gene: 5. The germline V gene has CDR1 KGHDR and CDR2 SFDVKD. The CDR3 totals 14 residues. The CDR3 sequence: CATSDPSGKDEQFF. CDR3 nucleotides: TGTGCCACCAGTGACCCTAGCGGGAAGGATGAGCAGTTCTTC.

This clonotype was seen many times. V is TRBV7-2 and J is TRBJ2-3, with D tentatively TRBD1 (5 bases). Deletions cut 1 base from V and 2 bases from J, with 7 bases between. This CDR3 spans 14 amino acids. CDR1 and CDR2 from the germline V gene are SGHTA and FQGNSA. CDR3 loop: CASSLEQATDTQYF. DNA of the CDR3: TGTGCCAGCAGCTTAGAACAGGCCACAGATACGCAGTATTTT.

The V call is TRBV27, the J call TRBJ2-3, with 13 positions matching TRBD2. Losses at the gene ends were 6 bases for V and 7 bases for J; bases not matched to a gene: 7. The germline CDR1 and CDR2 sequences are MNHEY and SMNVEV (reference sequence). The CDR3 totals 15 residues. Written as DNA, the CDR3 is TGTGCCAGCAGCCCCGGGACTAGCGGGACAAATACGCAGTATTTT. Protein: CASSPGTSGTNTQYF.

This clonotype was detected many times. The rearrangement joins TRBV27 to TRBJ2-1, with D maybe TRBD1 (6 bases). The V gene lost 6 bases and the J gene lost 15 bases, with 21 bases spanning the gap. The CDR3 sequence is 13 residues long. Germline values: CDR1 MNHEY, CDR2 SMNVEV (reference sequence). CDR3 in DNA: TGTGCCAGCAGAAAAGCAGGGACAATTCTTGGGTTCTTC. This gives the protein CASRKAGTILGFF.

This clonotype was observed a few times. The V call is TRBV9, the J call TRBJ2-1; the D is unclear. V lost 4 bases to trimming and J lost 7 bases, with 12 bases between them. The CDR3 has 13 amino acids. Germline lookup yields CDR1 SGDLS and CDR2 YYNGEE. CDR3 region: CASSPWVENEQFF. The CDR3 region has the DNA TGTGCCAGCAGCCCATGGGTGGAGAATGAGCAGTTCTTC.

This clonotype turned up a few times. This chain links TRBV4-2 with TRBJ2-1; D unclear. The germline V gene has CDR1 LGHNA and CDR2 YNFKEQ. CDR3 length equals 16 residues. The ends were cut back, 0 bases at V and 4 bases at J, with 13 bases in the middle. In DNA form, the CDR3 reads TGTGCCAGCAGCCAAGATAATAGAGAAGCGTACAATGAGCAGTTCTTC. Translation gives CASSQDNREAYNEQFF.

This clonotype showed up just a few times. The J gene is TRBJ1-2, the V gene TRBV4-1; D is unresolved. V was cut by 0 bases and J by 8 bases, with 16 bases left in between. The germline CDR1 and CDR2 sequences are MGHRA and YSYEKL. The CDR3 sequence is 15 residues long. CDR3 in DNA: TGCGCCAGCAGCCAAGAATGGTCTCTGGGCGGAGGCTACACCTTC. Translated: CASSQEWSLGGGYTF.

CDR3 residues: CASSESRVGELFF. The DNA for the CDR3 is TGCGCCAGCAGTGAGTCCAGGGTCGGGGAGCTGTTTTTT. V is TRBV10-2 and J is TRBJ2-2; perhaps TRBD1 as D (5 bases). The CDR3 has 13 residues. The ends were cut back, 0 bases at V and 7 bases at J, with 6 bases in the middle. CDR1 is WSHSY and CDR2 is SAAADI in the germline V gene.

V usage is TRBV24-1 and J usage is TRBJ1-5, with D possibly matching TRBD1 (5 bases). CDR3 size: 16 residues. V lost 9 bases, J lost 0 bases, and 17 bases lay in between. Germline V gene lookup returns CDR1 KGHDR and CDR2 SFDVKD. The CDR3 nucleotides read TGTGCCACCCCAGGGTCTGAGACAGTTAGCAATCAGCCCCAGCATTTT. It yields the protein CATPGSETVSNQPQHF.

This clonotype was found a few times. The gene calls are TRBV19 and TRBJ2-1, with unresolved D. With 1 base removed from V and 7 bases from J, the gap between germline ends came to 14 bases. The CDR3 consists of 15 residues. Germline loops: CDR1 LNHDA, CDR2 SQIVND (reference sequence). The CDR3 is CASSIGAAGRNEQFF. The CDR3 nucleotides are TGTGCCAGTAGTATAGGGGCGGCCGGGCGGAATGAGCAGTTCTTC. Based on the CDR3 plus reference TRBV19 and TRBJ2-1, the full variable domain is DGGITQSPKYLFRKEGQNVTLSCEQNLNHDAMYWYRQDPGQGLRLIYYSQIVNDFQKGDIAEGYSVSREKKESFPLTVTSAQKNPTAFYLCASSIGAAGRNEQFFGPGTRLTVL.

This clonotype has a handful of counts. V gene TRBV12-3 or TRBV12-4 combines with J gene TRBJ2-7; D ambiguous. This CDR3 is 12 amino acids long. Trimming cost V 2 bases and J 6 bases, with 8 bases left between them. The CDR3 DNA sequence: TGTGCCAGCAGTTTAAACGGTTTCGAGCAGTACTTC. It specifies CASSLNGFEQYF.

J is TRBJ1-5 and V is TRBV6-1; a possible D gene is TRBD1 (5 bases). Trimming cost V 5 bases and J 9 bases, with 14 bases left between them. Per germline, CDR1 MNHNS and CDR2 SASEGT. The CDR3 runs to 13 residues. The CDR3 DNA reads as TGTGCCAGCAGTCCCGGGACGACCTTGCCCCAGCATTTT. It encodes CASSPGTTLPQHF.

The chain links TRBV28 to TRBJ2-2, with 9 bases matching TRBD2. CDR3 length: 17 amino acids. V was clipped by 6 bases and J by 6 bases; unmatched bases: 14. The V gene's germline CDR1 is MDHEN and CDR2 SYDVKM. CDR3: CASSSGLAEFVAGELFF. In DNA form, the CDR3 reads TGTGCCAGCAGCTCGGGACTAGCTGAGTTTGTTGCCGGGGAGCTGTTTTTT.